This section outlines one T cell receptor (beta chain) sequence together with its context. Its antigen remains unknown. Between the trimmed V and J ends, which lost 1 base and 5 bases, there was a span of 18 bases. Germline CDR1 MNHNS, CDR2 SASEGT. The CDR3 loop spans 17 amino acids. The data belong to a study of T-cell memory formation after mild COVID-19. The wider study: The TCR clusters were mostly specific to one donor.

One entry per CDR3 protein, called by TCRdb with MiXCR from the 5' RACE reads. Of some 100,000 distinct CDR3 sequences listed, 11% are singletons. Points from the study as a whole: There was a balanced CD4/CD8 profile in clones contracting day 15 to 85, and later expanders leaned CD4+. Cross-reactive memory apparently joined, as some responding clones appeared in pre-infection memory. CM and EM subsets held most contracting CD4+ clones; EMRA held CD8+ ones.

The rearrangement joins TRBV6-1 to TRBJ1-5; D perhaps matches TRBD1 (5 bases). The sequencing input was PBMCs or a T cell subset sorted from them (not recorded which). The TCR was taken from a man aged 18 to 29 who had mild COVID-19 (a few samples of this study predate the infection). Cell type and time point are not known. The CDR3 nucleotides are TGTGCCAGCAGTGAAGGAGTGGCAGGGCTTGCCTATCAGCCCCAGCATTTT. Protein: CASSEGVAGLAYQPQHF.